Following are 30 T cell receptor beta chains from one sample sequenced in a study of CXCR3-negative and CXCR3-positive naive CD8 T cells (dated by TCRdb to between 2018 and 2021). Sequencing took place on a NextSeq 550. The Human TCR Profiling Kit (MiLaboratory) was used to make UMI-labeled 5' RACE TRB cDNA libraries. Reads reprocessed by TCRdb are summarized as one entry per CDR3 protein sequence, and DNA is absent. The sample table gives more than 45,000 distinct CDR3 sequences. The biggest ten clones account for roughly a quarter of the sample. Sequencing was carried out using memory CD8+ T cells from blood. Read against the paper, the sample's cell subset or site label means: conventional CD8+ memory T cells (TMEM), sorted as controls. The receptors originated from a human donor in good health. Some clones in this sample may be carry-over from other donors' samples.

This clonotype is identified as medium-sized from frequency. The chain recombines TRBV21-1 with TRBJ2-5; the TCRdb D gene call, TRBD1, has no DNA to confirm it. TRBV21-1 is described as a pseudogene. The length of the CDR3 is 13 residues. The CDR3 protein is CASSGQGQETQYF.

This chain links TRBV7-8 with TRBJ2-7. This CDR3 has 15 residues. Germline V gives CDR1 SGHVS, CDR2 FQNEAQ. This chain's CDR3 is CASSSSVGSSYEQYF.

The CDR3: CAWSIAGETQYF. The genes are TRBV30 and TRBJ2-5. Looked up from germline, CDR1 is GTSNPN and CDR2 is SVGIG (reference sequence). This CDR3 is built from 12 residues.

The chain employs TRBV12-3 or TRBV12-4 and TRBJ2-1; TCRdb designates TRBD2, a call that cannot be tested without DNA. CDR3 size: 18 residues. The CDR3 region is CASSLSSGRHLSYNEQFF.

CDR3 in amino acids: CASSLTSGGTYNEQFF. The gene calls are TRBV5-1 and TRBJ2-1; no DNA is available, so the TRBD2 call from TCRdb remains unchecked. Germline assignment: CDR1 SGHRS and CDR2 YFSETQ. The CDR3 consists of 16 residues.

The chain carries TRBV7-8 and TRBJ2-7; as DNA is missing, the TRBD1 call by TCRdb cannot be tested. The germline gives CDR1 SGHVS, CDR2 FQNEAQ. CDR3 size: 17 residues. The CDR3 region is CASSLGQGARTLREQYF.

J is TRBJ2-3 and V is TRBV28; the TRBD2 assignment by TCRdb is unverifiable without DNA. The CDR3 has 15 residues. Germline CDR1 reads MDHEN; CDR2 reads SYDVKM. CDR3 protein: CASSLLEGVADTQYF. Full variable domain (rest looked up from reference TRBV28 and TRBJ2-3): DVKVTQSSRYLVKRTGEKVFLECVQDMDHENMFWYRQDPGLGLRLIYFSYDVKMKEKGDIPEGYSVSREKKERFSLILESASTNQTSMYLCASSLLEGVADTQYFGPGTRLTVL.

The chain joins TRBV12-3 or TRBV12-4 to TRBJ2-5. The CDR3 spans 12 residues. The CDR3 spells CASSFGQETQYF.

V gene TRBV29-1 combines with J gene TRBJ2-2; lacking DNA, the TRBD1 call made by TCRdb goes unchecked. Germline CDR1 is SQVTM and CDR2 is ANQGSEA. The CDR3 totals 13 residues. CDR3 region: CSVVTGLTGELFF.

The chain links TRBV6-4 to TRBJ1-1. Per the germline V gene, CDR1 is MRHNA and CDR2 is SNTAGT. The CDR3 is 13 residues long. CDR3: CASSDSINGEAFF.

The CDR3 loop is CASSQGEDTQYF. The chain has TRBV28 and TRBJ2-3; TCRdb selects TRBD1, and the lack of DNA leaves this call unchecked. Germline V gives CDR1 MDHEN, CDR2 SYDVKM. The CDR3 contains 12 residues.

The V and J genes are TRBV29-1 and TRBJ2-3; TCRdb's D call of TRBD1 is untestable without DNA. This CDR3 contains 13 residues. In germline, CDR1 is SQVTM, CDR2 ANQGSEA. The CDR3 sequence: CSVETVQGDTQYF.

The CDR3: CASSQEGLGSSYEQYF. The rearrangement joins TRBV4-3 to TRBJ2-7; TCRdb names TRBD2, which stays unverified in the absence of DNA. CDR3 size: 16 residues. From germline, CDR1 is LGHNA and CDR2 YSLEER.

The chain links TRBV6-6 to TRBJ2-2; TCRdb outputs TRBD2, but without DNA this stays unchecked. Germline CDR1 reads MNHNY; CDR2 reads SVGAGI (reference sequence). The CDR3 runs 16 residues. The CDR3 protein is CASSYSKEVGTGELFF.

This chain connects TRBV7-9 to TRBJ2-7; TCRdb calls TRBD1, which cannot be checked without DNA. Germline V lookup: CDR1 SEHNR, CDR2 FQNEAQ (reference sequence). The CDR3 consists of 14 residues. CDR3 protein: CASSLVGVFDEQYF.

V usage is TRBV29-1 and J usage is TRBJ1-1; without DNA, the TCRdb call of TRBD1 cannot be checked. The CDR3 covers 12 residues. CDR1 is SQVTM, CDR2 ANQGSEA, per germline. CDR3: CSVIRVGTEAFF.

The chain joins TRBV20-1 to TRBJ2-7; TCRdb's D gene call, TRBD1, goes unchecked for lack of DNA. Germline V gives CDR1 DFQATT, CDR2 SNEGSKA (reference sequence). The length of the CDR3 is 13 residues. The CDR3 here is CSAPGQGLYEQYF.

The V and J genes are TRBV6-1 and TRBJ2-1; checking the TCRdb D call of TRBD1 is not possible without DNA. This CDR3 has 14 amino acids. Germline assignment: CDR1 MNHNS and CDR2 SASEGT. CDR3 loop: CASIEGGANNEQFF.

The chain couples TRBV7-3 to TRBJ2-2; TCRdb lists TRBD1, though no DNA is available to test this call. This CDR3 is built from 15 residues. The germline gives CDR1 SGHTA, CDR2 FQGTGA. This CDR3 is CASSPGTGNPGELFF. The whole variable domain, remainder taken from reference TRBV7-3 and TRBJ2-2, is GAGVSQTPSNKVTEKGKYVELRCDPISGHTALYWYRQSLGQGPEFLIYFQGTGAADDSGLPNDRFFAVRPEGSVSTLKIQRTERGDSAVYLCASSPGTGNPGELFFGEGSRLTVL.

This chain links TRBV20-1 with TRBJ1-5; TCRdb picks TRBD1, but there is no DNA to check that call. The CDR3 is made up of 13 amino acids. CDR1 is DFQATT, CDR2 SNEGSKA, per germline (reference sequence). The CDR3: CSAHGGTGGPQHF.

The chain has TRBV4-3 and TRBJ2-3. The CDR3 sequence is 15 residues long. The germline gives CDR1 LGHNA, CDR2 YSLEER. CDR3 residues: CASSQEYIDTDTQYF.

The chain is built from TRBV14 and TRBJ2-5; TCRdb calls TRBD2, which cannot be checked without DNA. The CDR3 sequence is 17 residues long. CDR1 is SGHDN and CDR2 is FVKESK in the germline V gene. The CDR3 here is CASSQEWTSGLQETQYF.

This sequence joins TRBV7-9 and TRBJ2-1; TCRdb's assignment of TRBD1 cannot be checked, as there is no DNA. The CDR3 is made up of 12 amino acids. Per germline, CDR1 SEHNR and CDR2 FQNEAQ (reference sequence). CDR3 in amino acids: CASSPGRSEQFF.

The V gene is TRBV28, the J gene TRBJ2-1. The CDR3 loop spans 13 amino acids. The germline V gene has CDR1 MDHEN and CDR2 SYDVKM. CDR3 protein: CASSLNGYNEQFF.

The CDR3: CSARTRDTSYGYTF. This sequence joins TRBV20-1 and TRBJ1-2; with no DNA, the TCRdb D assignment of TRBD1 cannot be verified. This CDR3 is 14 amino acids long. CDR1 and CDR2 from the germline V gene are DFQATT and SNEGSKA (reference sequence).

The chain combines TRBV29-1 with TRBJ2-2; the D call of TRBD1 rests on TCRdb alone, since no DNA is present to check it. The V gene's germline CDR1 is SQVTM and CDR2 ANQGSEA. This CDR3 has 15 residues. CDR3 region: CSSPRRQGDTGELFF.

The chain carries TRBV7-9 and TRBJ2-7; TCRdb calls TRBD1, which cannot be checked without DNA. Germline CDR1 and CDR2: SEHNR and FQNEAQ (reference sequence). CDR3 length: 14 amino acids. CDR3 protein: CASSLTGQPYEQYF.

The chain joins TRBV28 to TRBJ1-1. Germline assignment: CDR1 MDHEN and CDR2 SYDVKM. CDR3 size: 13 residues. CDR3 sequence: CASRLSVNTEAFF.

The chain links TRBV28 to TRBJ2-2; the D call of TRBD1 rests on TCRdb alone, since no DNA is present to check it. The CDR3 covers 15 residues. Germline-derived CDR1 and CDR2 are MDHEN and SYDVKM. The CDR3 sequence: CASSLGTANTGELFF.

CDR3 amino acids: CSASTSGSSYRGEQFF. The V and J genes are TRBV20-1 and TRBJ2-1; checking the TCRdb D call of TRBD2 is not possible without DNA. This CDR3 contains 16 residues. Germline V gene data show CDR1 as DFQATT and CDR2 as SNEGSKA (reference sequence).